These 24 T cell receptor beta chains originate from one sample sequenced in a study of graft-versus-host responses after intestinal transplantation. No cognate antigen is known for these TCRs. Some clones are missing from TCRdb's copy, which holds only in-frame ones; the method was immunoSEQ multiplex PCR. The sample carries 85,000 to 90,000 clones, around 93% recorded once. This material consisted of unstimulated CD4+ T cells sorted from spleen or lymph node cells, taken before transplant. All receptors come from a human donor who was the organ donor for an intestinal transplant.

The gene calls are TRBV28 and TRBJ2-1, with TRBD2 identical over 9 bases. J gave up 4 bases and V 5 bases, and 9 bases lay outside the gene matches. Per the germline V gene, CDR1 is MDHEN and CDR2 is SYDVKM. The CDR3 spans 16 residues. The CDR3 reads CASSGKAGGGYNEQFF. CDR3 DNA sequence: TGTGCCAGCAGTGGCAAAGCGGGAGGAGGGTACAATGAGCAGTTCTTC.

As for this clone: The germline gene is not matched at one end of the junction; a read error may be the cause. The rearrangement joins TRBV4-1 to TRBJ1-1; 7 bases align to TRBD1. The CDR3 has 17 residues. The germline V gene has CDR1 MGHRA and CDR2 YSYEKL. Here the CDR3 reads CANSQEVWRTGNTEAFF. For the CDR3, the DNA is TGCGCCAACAGCCAAGAGGTTTGGCGGACAGGGAACACTGAAGCTTTCTTT.

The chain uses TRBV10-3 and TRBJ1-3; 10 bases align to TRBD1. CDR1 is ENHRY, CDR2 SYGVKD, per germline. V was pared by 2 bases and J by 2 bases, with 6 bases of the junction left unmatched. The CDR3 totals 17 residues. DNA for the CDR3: TGTGCCATCAGTGAGACAGTCGACAGGGGGCCTGGAAACACCATATATTTT. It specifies CAISETVDRGPGNTIYF.

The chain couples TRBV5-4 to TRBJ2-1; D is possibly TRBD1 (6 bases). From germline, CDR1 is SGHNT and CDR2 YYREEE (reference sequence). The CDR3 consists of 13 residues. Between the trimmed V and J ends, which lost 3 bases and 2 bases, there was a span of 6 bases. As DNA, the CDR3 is TGTGCCAGCAGCTGGGACACCTACAATGAGCAGTTCTTC. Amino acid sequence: CASSWDTYNEQFF.

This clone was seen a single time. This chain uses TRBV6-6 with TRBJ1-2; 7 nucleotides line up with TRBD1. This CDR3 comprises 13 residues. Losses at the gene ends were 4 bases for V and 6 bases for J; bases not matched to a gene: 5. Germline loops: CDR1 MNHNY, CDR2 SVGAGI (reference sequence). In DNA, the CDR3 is TGTGCCAGCAGTTTTGCCACAGGGGATGGCTACACCTTC. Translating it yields CASSFATGDGYTF.

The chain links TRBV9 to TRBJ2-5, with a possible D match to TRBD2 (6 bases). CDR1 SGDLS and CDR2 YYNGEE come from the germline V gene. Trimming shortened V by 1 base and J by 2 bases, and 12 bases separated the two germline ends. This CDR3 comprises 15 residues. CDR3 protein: CASSVTEGLQETQYF. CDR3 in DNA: TGTGCCAGCAGCGTAACCGAGGGACTGCAAGAGACCCAGTACTTC.

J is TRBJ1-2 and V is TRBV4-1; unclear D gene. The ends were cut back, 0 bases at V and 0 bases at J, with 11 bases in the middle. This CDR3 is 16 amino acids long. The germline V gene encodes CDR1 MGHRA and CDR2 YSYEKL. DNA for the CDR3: TGCGCCAGCAGCCAAGATCACCCGAGAGCTAACTATGGCTACACCTTC. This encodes CASSQDHPRANYGYTF.

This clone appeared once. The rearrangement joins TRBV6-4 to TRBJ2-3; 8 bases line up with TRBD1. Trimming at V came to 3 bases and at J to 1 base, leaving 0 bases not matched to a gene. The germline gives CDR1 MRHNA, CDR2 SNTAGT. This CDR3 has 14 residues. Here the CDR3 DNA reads TGTGCCAGCAGTGAGGGACAGGGCACAGATACGCAGTATTTT. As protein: CASSEGQGTDTQYF.

CDR3 in DNA: TGTGCCTGGAGGGGACAGGGAAGGACTGAAGCTTTCTTT. Amino acid sequence: CAWRGQGRTEAFF. This chain links TRBV30 with TRBJ1-1; 9 bases map to TRBD1. The J segment lost 5 bases and the V segment lost 3 bases, leaving 4 bases of the junction unmatched. The germline V gene encodes CDR1 GTSNPN and CDR2 SVGIG (reference sequence). CDR3 length: 13 residues.

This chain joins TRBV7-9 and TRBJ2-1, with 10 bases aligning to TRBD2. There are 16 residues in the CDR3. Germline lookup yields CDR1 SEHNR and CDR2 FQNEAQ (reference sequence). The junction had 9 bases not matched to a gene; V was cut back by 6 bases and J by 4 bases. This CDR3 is CASRTRQREGYNEQFF. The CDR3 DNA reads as TGTGCCAGCAGAACCAGGCAGCGGGAGGGTTACAATGAGCAGTTCTTC.

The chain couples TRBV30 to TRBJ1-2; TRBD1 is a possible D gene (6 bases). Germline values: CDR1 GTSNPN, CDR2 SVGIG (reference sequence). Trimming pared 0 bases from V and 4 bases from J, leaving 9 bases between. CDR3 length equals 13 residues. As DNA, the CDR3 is TGTGCCTGGAGTGTACAGGGAAGCTATGGCTACACCTTC. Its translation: CAWSVQGSYGYTF.

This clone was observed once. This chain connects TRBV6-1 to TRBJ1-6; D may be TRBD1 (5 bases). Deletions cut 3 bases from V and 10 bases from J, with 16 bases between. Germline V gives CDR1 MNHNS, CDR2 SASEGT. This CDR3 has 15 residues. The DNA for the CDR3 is TGTGCCAGCAGTGAGGCTGTTTATGGGGCCTCACCCCTCCACTTT. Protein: CASSEAVYGASPLHF.

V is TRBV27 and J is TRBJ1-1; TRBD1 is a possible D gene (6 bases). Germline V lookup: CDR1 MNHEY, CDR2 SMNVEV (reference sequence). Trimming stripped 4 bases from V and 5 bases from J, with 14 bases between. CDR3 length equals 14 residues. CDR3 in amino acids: CASSSYREGTEAFF. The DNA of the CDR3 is TGTGCCAGCAGTTCTTACAGGGAAGGGACTGAAGCTTTCTTT.

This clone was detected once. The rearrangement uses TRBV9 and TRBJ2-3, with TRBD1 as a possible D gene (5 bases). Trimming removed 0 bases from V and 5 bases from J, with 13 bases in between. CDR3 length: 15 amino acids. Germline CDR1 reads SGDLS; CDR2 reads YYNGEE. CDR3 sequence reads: CASSVVSRGLDTQYF. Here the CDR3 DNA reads TGTGCCAGCAGCGTAGTGTCTAGGGGTCTAGATACGCAGTATTTT.

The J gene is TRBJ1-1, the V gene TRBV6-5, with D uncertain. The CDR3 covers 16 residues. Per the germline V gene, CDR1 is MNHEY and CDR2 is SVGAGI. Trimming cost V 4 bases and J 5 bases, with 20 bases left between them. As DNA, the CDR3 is TGTGCCAGCAGTTTTACCCTCAGTGCAGCGGGGACTGAAGCTTTCTTT. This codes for CASSFTLSAAGTEAFF.

In DNA form, the CDR3 reads TGCGCCAGCAGCTTAAGCTTGAACACTGAAGCTTTCTTT. Encoded protein: CASSLSLNTEAFF. The chain recombines TRBV5-1 with TRBJ1-1; D is unclear. The CDR3 sequence is 13 residues long. Trimming took 2 bases from V and 0 from J, leaving 5 bases between them. Germline V gives CDR1 SGHRS, CDR2 YFSETQ.

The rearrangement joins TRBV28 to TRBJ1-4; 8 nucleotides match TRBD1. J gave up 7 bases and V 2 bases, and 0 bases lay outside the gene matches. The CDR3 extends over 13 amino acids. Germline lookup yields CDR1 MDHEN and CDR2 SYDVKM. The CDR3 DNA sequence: TGTGCCAGCAGTTTACAGGGGGCTGAAAAACTGTTTTTT. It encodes CASSLQGAEKLFF.

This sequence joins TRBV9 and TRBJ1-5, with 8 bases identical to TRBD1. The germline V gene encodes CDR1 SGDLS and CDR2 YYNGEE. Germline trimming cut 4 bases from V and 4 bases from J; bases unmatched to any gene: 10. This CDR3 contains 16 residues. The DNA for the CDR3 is TGTGCCAGCAGCCCCTCCGGGACAGGCGCTAATCAGCCCCAGCATTTT. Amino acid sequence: CASSPSGTGANQPQHF.

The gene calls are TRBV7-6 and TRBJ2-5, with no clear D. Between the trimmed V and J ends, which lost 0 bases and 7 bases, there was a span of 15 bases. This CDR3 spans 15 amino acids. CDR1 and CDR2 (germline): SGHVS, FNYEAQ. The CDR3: CASSLAAPTLGTQYF. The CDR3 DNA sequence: TGTGCCAGCAGCTTAGCTGCGCCTACCCTTGGGACCCAGTACTTC.

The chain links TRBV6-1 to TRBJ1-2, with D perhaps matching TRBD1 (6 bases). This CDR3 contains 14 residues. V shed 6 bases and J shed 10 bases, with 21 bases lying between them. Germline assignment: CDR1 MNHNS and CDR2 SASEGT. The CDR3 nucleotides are TGTGCCAGCAGACACACAGACAGGTCGGCCGTCTACACCTTC. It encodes CASRHTDRSAVYTF.

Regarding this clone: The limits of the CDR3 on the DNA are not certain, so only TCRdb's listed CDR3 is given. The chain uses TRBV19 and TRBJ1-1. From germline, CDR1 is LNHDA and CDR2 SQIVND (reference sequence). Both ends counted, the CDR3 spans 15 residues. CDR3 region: CASNVRFGGYAEAFF.

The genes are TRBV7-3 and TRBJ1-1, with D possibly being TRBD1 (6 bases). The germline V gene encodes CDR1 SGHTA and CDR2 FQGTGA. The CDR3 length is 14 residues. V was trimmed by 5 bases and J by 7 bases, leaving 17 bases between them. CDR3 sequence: CASSLGGGLDEAFF. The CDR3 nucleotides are TGTGCCAGCAGCCTTGGGGGGGGGCTTGATGAAGCTTTCTTT.

CDR3 loop: CATGTEADTDTQYF. CDR3 coding DNA: TGTGCCACCGGAACCGAGGCCGACACAGATACGCAGTATTTT. This rearrangement joins TRBV4-2 to TRBJ2-3; no clear D. This CDR3 is 14 amino acids long. Germline V lookup: CDR1 LGHNA, CDR2 YNFKEQ. Trimming removed 10 bases from V and 2 bases from J, with 16 bases in between.

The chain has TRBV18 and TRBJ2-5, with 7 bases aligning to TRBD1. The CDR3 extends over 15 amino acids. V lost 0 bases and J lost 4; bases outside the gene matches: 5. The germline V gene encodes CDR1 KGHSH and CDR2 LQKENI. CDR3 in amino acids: CASSPPLGGGETQYF. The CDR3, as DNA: TGTGCCAGCTCACCACCGTTAGGGGGCGGAGAGACCCAGTACTTC.